These 2 T cell receptor beta chains were all obtained from the same sample, sequenced in a study of beta chain features in type 1 diabetes. General study findings and limits: People with Type 1 diabetes carried modestly yet significantly shorter TCRB CDR3s in all four CD4+ subsets.

The whole isolated RNA underwent reverse transcription, so sequencing captured expressed TCRB transcripts. Generated by immunoSEQ multiplex PCR, the TCRdb table keeps only in-frame clones and is missing some. Of approximately 250,000 clones listed, roughly 11% are singletons. Their antigens are not known. Specimen: naive CD4+ T cells from blood. The receptor source for this set is a man younger than 40 with type 1 diabetes.

The chain links TRBV7-2 to TRBJ1-6; maybe TRBD1 (5 bases). There are 14 residues in the CDR3. Germline V gives CDR1 SGHTA, CDR2 FQGNSA. V was pared by 3 bases and J by 4 bases, with 7 bases between. This chain's CDR3 is CASSFGGYNSPLHF. The CDR3 DNA is TGTGCCAGCAGCTTCGGGGGGTATAATTCACCCCTCCACTTT.

This clone was seen more than once but under ten times. The rearrangement links TRBV29-1 to TRBJ2-3; D is uncertain. V was cut by 4 bases and J by 0 bases, with 8 bases left in between. Germline V CDR1 and CDR2: SQVTM, ANQGSEA. The CDR3 length is 13 residues. Here the CDR3 DNA reads TGCAGCGTTGCATACAGCAGCACAGATACGCAGTATTTT. Translating it yields CSVAYSSTDTQYF.